This T cell receptor beta chain stems from a study of cytomegalovirus exposure and HLA in healthy donors. General study points: A later analysis showed HLA-associated TCR beta chains outstripping equally common others in clonal expansion. The study recorded 164 TCR beta chains that were cytomegalovirus-associated. Later analysis demonstrated an association between a missense DCLRE1C variant and TCR beta V- and J-gene trimming. A later analysis appeared to link common viral pathogens to several of the most significant clusters.

As regards this clone: Its antigen is unknown.

This CDR3 has 15 amino acids. Per the germline V gene, CDR1 is SGHVS and CDR2 is FNYEAQ. V dropped 5 bases and J dropped 7 bases, with 17 bases sitting between them. 13 Jbeta primers and 60 Vbeta primers were used for the PCR. The protocol was immunoSEQ multiplex PCR, while the TCRdb copy is restricted to in-frame clones and leaves out a portion. Of roughly 100,000 clones listed, approximately 66% are singletons. The TCR originated in a woman aged 45-60 years in good health and CMV-seronegative. The V call is TRBV7-6, the J call TRBJ2-2; possibly TRBD2 for D (6 bases). The sample taken for sequencing was PBMCs. The CDR3 bases are TGTGCCAGCAGCCCCCAACTAGCTCCCGGCGGGGAGCTGTTTTTT. Amino acids: CASSPQLAPGGELFF.